This T cell receptor (beta chain) stems from a study of blood T cell repertoires in COVID-19. Sequencing was performed with immunoSEQ multiplex PCR; in TCRdb, only in-frame clones are kept and a portion is missing. The table records some 120,000 clones, over 80% of them present only once. The receptor was derived from a woman between 65 and 79 years old with acute or convalescent COVID-19. Sequences were obtained from peripheral blood.

The CDR3 loop reads CASSPNPYGGELFF. As DNA, the CDR3 is TGTGCCAGCAGTCCTAATCCTTACGGCGGGGAGCTGTTTTTT. The chain is built from TRBV6-5 and TRBJ2-2; D gene unclear. Per the germline V gene, CDR1 is MNHEY and CDR2 is SVGAGI. V lost 5 bases to trimming and J lost 7 bases, with 14 bases between them. The CDR3 consists of 14 residues.